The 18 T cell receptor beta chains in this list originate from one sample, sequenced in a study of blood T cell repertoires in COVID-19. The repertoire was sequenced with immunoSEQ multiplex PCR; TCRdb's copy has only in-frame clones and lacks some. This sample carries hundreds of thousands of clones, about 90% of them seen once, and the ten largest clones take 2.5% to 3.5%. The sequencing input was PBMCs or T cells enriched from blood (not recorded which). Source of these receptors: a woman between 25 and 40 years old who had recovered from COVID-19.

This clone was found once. The CDR3 is CALTQTSSYEQYF. The CDR3, as DNA: TGTGCCTTGACACAGACGAGCTCCTACGAGCAGTACTTC. The rearrangement links TRBV6-5 to TRBJ2-7; D gene unclear. Germline lookup yields CDR1 MNHEY and CDR2 SVGAGI. V lost 11 bases and J lost 0, with 14 bases in between. The CDR3 is 13 amino acids.

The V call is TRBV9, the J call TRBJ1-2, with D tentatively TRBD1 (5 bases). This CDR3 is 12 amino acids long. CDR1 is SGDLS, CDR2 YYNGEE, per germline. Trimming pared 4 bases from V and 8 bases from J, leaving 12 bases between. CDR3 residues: CASSTRDWGYTF. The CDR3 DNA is TGTGCCAGCAGCACTAGGGACTGGGGCTACACCTTC.

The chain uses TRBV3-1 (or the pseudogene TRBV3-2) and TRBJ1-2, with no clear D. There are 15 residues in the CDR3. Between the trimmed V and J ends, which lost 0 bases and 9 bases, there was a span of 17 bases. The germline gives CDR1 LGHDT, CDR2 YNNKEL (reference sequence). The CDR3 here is CASSQDLATAGSYTF. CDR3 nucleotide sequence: TGTGCCAGCAGCCAAGATCTGGCGACGGCGGGGAGCTACACCTTC.

CDR3 nucleotide sequence: TGTGCCAGCAGTGAATACCGGGACAGGAACTACGAGCAGTACTTC. Translation: CASSEYRDRNYEQYF. The rearrangement joins TRBV6-1 to TRBJ2-7; 8 nucleotides agree with TRBD1. V lost 2 bases and J lost 3; bases outside the gene matches: 6. The CDR3 covers 15 residues. The V gene's germline CDR1 is MNHNS and CDR2 SASEGT.

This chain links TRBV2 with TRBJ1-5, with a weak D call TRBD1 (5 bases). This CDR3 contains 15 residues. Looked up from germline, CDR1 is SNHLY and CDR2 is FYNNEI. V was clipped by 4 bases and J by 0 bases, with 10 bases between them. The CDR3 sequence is CASSGRDSSNQPQHF. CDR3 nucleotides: TGTGCCAGCAGTGGCCGGGACTCTAGCAATCAGCCCCAGCATTTT.

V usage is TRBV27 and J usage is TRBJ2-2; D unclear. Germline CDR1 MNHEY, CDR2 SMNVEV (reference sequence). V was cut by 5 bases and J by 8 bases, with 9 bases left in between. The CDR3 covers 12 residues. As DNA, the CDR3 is TGTGCCAGCAGTAATCTAGGTGGGGAGCTGTTTTTT. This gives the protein CASSNLGGELFF.

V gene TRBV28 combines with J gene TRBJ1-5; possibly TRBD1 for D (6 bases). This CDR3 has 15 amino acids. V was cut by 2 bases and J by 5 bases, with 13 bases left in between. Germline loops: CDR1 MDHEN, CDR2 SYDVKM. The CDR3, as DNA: TGTGCCAGCAGTTTAGGGAATAACAGGGATCAGCCCCAGCATTTT. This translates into CASSLGNNRDQPQHF.

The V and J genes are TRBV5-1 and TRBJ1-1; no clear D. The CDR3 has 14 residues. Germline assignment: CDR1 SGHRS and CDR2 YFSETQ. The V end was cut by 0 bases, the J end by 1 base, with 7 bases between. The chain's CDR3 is CASSLVRGNTEAFF. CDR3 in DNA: TGCGCCAGCAGCTTGGTCCGGGGGAACACTGAAGCTTTCTTT.

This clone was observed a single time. The CDR3 sequence: CASSLEAGGYGYTF. For the CDR3, the DNA is TGTGCCAGCAGCTTAGAGGCAGGGGGCTATGGCTACACCTTC. The chain couples TRBV7-6 to TRBJ1-2; TRBD1 aligns across 7 bases. This CDR3 has 14 residues. V was clipped by 1 base and J by 4 bases; unmatched bases: 3. Germline V gene data show CDR1 as SGHVS and CDR2 as FNYEAQ.

The CDR3 DNA reads as TGTGCCAGCGGGGACAGGGGCACGATTGGCACTGAAGCTTTCTTT. Encoded protein: CASGDRGTIGTEAFF. The chain has TRBV25-1 and TRBJ1-1; 10 nucleotides match TRBD1. Germline CDR1 is MGHDK and CDR2 is SYGVNS. J lost 4 bases, V lost 8 bases, and 10 bases had no gene match. The CDR3 is made up of 15 amino acids.

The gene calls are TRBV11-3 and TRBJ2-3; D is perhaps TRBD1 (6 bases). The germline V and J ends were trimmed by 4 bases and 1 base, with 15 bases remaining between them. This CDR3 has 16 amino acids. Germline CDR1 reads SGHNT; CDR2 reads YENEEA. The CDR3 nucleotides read TGTGCCAGCAGCTCCCGGAGTGGGGGCCGCACAGATACGCAGTATTTT. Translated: CASSSRSGGRTDTQYF.

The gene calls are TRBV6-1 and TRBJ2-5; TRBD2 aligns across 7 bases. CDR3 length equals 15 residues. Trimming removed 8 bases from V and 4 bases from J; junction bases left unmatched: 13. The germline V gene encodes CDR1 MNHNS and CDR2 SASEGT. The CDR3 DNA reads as TGTGCCAGCGGCCTCGGGGGAGGGAAGGGAGAGACCCAGTACTTC. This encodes CASGLGGGKGETQYF.

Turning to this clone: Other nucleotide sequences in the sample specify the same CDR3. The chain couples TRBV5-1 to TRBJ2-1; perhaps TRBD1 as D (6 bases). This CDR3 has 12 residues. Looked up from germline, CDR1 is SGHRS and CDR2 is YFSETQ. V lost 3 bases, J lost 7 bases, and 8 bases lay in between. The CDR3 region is CASSSQGNEQFF. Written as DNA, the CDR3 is TGCGCCAGCAGCTCGCAGGGGAATGAGCAGTTCTTC. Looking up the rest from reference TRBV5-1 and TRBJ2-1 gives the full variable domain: KAGVTQTPRYLIKTRGQQVTLSCSPISGHRSVSWYQQTPGQGLQFLFEYFSETQRNKGNFPGRFSGRQFSNSRSEMNVSTLELGDSALYLCASSSQGNEQFFGPGTRLTVL.

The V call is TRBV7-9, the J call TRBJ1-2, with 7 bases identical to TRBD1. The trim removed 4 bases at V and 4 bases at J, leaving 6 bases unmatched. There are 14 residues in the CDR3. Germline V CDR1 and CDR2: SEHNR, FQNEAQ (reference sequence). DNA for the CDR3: TGTGCCAGCAGCTCCCAGGGGGTAGGCTATGGCTACACCTTC. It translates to CASSSQGVGYGYTF.

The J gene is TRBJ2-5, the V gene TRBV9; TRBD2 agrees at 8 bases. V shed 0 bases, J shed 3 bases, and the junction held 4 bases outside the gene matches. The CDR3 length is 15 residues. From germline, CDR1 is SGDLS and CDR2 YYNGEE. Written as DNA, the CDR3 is TGTGCCAGCAGCGTAGCGGGGGGGTCAAAAGAGACCCAGTACTTC. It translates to CASSVAGGSKETQYF.

The CDR3 DNA follows: TGCGCCAGCAGCCAAGAACCGACGTCGGGCACTGAAGCTTTCTTT. Protein product: CASSQEPTSGTEAFF. The chain recombines TRBV4-1 with TRBJ1-1; D gene uncertain. The CDR3 contains 15 residues. The germline V and J ends were trimmed by 0 bases and 4 bases, with 12 bases remaining between them. From germline, CDR1 is MGHRA and CDR2 YSYEKL.

The CDR3 DNA follows: TGTGCCAGCACCCCGGGACAGATGAACACTGAAGCTTTCTTT. This sequence encodes CASTPGQMNTEAFF. The rearrangement links TRBV27 to TRBJ1-1, with 7 bases fitting TRBD1. Germline V gives CDR1 MNHEY, CDR2 SMNVEV (reference sequence). This CDR3 region has 14 residues. Trimming at V came to 7 bases and at J to 0 bases, leaving 5 bases not matched to a gene.

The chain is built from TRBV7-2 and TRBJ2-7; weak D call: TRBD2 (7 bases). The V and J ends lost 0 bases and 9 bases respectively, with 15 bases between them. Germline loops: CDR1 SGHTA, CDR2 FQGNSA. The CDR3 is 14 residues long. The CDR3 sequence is CASSLAGAGEGQYF. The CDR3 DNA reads TGTGCCAGCAGCTTAGCGGGGGCAGGGGAGGGGCAGTACTTC. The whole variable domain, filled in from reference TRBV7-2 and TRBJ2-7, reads GAGVSQSPSNKVTEKGKDVELRCDPISGHTALYWYRQSLGQGLEFLIYFQGNSAPDKSGLPSDRFSAERTGGSVSTLTIQRTQQEDSAVYLCASSLAGAGEGQYFGPGTRLTVT.